This TCR beta chain was captured by sequencing in a study of vaccination effects on CD4 cells after COVID-19. CDR3 length: 14 residues. Germline loops: CDR1 SEHNR, CDR2 FQNEAQ (reference sequence). V lost 0 bases, J lost 8 bases, and 10 bases lay in between. Pools of viral peptides were used by the ViraFEST assay to expand antigen-specific CD4+ T cells ahead of sequencing. CD4+ T cells were isolated after about nine days of culture. PCR confirmed that the person was infected with SARS-CoV-2 between March and December 2020. This clone showed up just a few times. What it binds is unknown. The assay was immunoSEQ multiplex PCR, and TCRdb's table has in-frame clones only and misses some. The repertoire consists of about 45,000 clones, with more than 60% occurring once and the leading ten covering about 30%.

The origin of this receptor is a human donor who had a prior SARS-CoV-2 infection. This specimen was CD4+ T cells from PBMCs cultured with a peptide pool, taken before COVID-19 vaccination. V is TRBV7-9 and J is TRBJ2-2, with D uncertain. CDR3 residues: CASSLALITGELFF. Written as DNA, the CDR3 is TGTGCCAGCAGCTTAGCGCTAATTACAGGGGAGCTGTTTTTT.